These 8 T cell receptor beta chains share one sample of origin, sequenced in a study of identical twins. One entry per CDR3 protein, called by TCRdb with MiXCR from the 5' RACE reads. The top ten hold about 4% of the sample, which has under 300,000 distinct CDR3 sequences, 12% seen once. The same sample was also studied in work on yellow fever vaccine responses in identical twins.

Sequencing was done on a sample of memory (CD45RO+) T cells sorted from blood. All receptors derive from a woman under 30 in good health.

The chain is built from TRBV6-2 or TRBV6-3 and TRBJ2-7, with 12 bases fitting TRBD2. This CDR3 is 17 amino acids long. Germline CDR1 MNHEY, CDR2 SVGEGT. V lost 6 bases, J lost 1 base, and 10 bases stayed unmatched. CDR3 DNA: TGTGCCAGCAGCCGACGGGGACTAGCGGGTGTTTCCTACGAGCAGTACTTC. Translation gives CASSRRGLAGVSYEQYF.

The V call is TRBV10-1, the J call TRBJ2-3; perhaps TRBD2 as D (6 bases). Germline assignment: CDR1 WNHNN and CDR2 SYGVQD (reference sequence). V was shortened by 2 bases and J by 2 bases, with 14 bases between the two germline ends. This CDR3 region has 16 residues. CDR3 in DNA: TGCGCCAGCAGTGAGGTTAGCGGAATCACCACAGATACGCAGTATTTT. The encoded protein is CASSEVSGITTDTQYF.

Ten or more counts support this clonotype. The rearrangement uses TRBV6-2 or TRBV6-3 and TRBJ1-5; D may be TRBD1 (5 bases). Trimming removed 4 bases at V and 8 bases at J, with 18 bases between. The CDR3 extends over 15 amino acids. CDR1 and CDR2 from the germline V gene are MNHEY and SVGEGT. Written as DNA, the CDR3 is TGTGCCAGCAGTTCAAGCCCCGACGGGACGGAGCCCCAGCATTTT. Protein: CASSSSPDGTEPQHF.

J is TRBJ2-2 and V is TRBV2; TRBD1 matches 9 bases. Germline loops: CDR1 SNHLY, CDR2 FYNNEI. The CDR3 has 12 amino acids. V lost 9 bases to trimming and J lost 6 bases; unmatched junction nucleotides: 2. The CDR3 loop reads CASGQGPGELFF. In nucleotides, the CDR3 is TGTGCCAGTGGACAGGGGCCCGGGGAGCTGTTTTTT.

The CDR3 nucleotides are TGTGCCAGCAGCCAAGATCCCCGGGGCAACATTCAGTACTTC. This gives the protein CASSQDPRGNIQYF. The chain uses TRBV4-2 and TRBJ2-4; either TRBD1 or TRBD2 may fit D (5 bases each). CDR3 size: 14 residues. Germline assignment: CDR1 LGHNA and CDR2 YNFKEQ. V lost 0 bases to trimming and J lost 7 bases, with 10 bases between them.

This chain joins TRBV5-1 and TRBJ2-3; tentative D call: TRBD2 (5 bases). With 0 bases removed from V and 5 bases from J, the gap between germline ends came to 10 bases. CDR1 is SGHRS, CDR2 YFSETQ, per germline. This CDR3 spans 14 amino acids. The CDR3 spells CASSLVGAGDTQYF. As DNA, the CDR3 is TGCGCCAGCAGCTTGGTAGGTGCGGGAGATACGCAGTATTTT.

This chain joins TRBV9 and TRBJ2-2, with 14 nucleotides matching TRBD2. Per the germline V gene, CDR1 is SGDLS and CDR2 is YYNGEE. The CDR3 has 15 residues. The V and J ends lost 2 bases and 6 bases, in that order; junction bases with no gene match: 0. This CDR3 reads CASSVTSGGAGELFF. The CDR3 DNA follows: TGTGCCAGCAGCGTGACTAGCGGGGGGGCCGGGGAGCTGTTTTTT.

This clonotype has only a few counts. This sequence joins TRBV5-1 and TRBJ2-1, with D possibly being TRBD2 (6 bases). Looked up from germline, CDR1 is SGHRS and CDR2 is YFSETQ. Trimming stripped 4 bases from V and 7 bases from J, with 15 bases between. The CDR3 extends over 14 amino acids. The CDR3, as DNA: TGCGCCAGCAGCGGAGGGTTCGGGTGGAATGAGCAGTTCTTC. This gives the protein CASSGGFGWNEQFF.